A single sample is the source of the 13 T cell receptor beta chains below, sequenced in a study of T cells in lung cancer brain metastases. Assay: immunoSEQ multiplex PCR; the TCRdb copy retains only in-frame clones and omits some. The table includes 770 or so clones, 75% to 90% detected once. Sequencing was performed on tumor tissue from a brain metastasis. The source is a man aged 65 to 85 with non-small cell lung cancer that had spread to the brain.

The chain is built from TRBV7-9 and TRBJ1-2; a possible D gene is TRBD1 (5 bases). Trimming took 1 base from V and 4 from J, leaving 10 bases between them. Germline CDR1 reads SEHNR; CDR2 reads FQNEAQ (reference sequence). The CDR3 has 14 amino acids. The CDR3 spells CASSLGAGSYGYTF. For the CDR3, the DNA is TGTGCCAGCAGCTTAGGGGCAGGGTCCTATGGCTACACCTTC. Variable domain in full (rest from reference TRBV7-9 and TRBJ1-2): DTGVSQNPRHKITKRGQNVTFRCDPISEHNRLYWYRQTLGQGPEFLTYFQNEAQLEKSRLLSDRFSAERPKGSFSTLEIQRTEQGDSAMYLCASSLGAGSYGYTFGSGTRLTVV.

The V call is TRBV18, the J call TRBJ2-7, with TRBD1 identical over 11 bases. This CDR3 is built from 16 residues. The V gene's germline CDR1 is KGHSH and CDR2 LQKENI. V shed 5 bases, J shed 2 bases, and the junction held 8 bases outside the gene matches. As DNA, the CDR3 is TGTGCCAGCTCATCCGGGACAGGGGGTTTGACCTACGAGCAGTACTTC. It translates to CASSSGTGGLTYEQYF.

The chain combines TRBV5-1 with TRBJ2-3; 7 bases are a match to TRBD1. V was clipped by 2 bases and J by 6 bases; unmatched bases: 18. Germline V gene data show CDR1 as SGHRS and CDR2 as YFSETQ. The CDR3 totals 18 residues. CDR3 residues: CASSLSPGQSLPTDTQYF. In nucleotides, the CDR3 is TGCGCCAGCAGCTTATCCCCGGGACAGTCACTCCCAACGGATACGCAGTATTTT.

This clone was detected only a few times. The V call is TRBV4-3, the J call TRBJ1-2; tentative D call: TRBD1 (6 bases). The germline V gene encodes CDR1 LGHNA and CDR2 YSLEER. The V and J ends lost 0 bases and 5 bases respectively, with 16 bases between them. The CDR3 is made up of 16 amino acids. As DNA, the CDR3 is TGCGCCAGCAGCCAAGATGGGCACCCAGGGGAATATGGCTACACCTTC. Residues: CASSQDGHPGEYGYTF.

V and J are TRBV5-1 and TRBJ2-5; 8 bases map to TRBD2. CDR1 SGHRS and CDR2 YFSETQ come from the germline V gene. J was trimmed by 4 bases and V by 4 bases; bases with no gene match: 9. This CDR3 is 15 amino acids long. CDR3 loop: CASSRRAGDGETQYF. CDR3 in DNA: TGCGCCAGCAGCAGAAGAGCGGGAGACGGAGAGACCCAGTACTTC.

CDR3 amino acids: CASSLENTEAFF. The CDR3 DNA follows: TGCGCCAGCAGTCTGGAGAACACTGAAGCTTTCTTT. The chain carries TRBV4-1 and TRBJ1-1; D call uncertain. V was shortened by 6 bases and J by 1 base, with 6 bases between the two germline ends. The germline V gene has CDR1 MGHRA and CDR2 YSYEKL. This CDR3 region has 12 residues.

CDR3 amino acids: CASSTIRSIGEKLFF. DNA of the CDR3: TGTGCCAGTAGTACTATCAGAAGTATTGGCGAAAAACTGTTTTTT. This sequence joins TRBV19 and TRBJ1-4; D gene uncertain. The germline V gene has CDR1 LNHDA and CDR2 SQIVND (reference sequence). There are 15 residues in the CDR3. The V end was cut by 4 bases, the J end by 8 bases, with 17 bases between.

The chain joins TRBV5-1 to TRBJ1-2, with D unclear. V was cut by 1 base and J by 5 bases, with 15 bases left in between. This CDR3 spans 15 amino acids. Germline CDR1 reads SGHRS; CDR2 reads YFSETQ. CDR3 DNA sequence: TGCGCCAGCAGCTTGAGCGGCAGAGTTCCATATGGCTACACCTTC. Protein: CASSLSGRVPYGYTF.

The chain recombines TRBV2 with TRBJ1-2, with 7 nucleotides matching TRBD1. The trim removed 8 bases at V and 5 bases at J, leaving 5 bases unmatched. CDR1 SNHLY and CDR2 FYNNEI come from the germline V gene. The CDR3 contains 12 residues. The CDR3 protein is CASGDSFYGYTF. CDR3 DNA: TGTGCCAGCGGGGACAGCTTTTATGGCTACACCTTC. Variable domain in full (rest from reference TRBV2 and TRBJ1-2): EPEVTQTPSHQVTQMGQEVILRCVPISNHLYFYWYRQILGQKVEFLVSFYNNEISEKSEIFDDQFSVERPDGSNFTLKIRSTKLEDSAMYFCASGDSFYGYTFGSGTRLTVV.

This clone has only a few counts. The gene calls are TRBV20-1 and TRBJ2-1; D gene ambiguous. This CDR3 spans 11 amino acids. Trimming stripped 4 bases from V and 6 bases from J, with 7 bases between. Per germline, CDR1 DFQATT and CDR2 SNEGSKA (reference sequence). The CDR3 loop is CSATLSNEQFF. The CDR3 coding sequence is TGCAGTGCTACCCTTAGCAATGAGCAGTTCTTC.

The CDR3 DNA reads TGTGCCAGCAGCTCGGGACATACGCAGTATTTT. Translation: CASSSGHTQYF. The chain employs TRBV11-2 and TRBJ2-3; D possibly uses TRBD1 or TRBD2 (5 bases each). V was shortened by 4 bases and J by 7 bases, with 6 bases between the two germline ends. The CDR3 covers 11 residues. Germline V lookup: CDR1 SGHAT, CDR2 FQNNGV.

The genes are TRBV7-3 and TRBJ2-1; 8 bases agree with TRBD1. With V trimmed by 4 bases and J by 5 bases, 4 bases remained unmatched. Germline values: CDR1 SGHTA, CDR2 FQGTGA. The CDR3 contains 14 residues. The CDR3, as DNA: TGTGCCAGCAGCTGGGGACAGGTCAACAATGAGCAGTTCTTC. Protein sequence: CASSWGQVNNEQFF.

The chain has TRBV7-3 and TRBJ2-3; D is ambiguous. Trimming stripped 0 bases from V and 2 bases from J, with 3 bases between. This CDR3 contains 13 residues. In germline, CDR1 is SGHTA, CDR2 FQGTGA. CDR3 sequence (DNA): TGTGCCAGCAGCTTAACTAACACAGATACGCAGTATTTT. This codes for CASSLTNTDTQYF.